A selection of T cell receptor beta chains follows, all from one sample in a study of OX40 agonist ivuxolimab in advanced cancers. Assay: immunoSEQ multiplex PCR; the TCRdb copy retains only in-frame clones and omits some. Seen here are approximately 44,000 clones, over 70% observed once, and the top ten hold more than 9%. The source material was CD4+ or CD8+ T cells sorted from blood, sampled in a trial of the OX40 agonist ivuxolimab. Receptor source: an adult with an advanced solid tumor such as melanoma, head and neck, liver or kidney cancer. Both conserved end residues are part of each CDR3. The D gene is left open where the match is weak. Only part of the rows carry a size: once, few, many, or a class if the clone is expanded.

v_gene	j_gene	abundance	d_gene	CDR3nt	CDR3aa
TRBV19	TRBJ2-3	-	TRBD2	TGTGCCAGTAGGGCGGCGGGAGGGCCAGATACGCAGTATTTT	CASRAAGGPDTQYF
TRBV30	TRBJ2-7	-	TRBD1	TGTGCCTGGGAAGGAGACAGGGTATACGAGCAGTACTTC	CAWEGDRVYEQYF
TRBV7-2	TRBJ1-1	-	-	TGTGCCAGCACCGGGCGGGTGAACACTGAAGCTTTCTTT	CASTGRVNTEAFF
TRBV18	TRBJ2-3	-	TRBD2	TGTGCCAGCTCACCCGGACTAGCAGGGGCAGATACGCAGTATTTT	CASSPGLAGADTQYF
TRBV7-2	TRBJ2-1	-	-	TGTGCCAGCAGCCCAGGGGTCCATGAGCAGTTCTTC	CASSPGVHEQFF
TRBV2	TRBJ2-2	-	-	TGTGCCAGCAGTGAAGAGAAGCTCGGGGAGCTGTTTTTT	CASSEEKLGELFF
TRBV18	TRBJ2-3	-	TRBD1	TGTGCCAGCTCACCCGGACAGGGCCCAGATACGCAGTATTTT	CASSPGQGPDTQYF
TRBV28	TRBJ1-5	-	-	TGTGCCAGCAGCCTGACATTCAGCAATCAGCCCCAGCATTTT	CASSLTFSNQPQHF
TRBV30	TRBJ1-2	-	-	TGTGCCTGGAGCCTGACGGGGACGGGGTATGGCTACACCTTC	CAWSLTGTGYGYTF
TRBV10-3	TRBJ2-1	-	-	TGTGCCATCAGTCGCTCTGACAATGAGCAGTTCTTC	CAISRSDNEQFF
TRBV7-2	TRBJ2-7	-	TRBD1	TGTGCCAGCAGCTTAGTGACAGGGGGGAGGTACGAGCAGTACTTC	CASSLVTGGRYEQYF
TRBV5-1	TRBJ2-5	-	-	TGCGCCAGCAGCTTGGCTGGGGTTGAGGAGACCCAGTACTTC	CASSLAGVEETQYF
TRBV7-9	TRBJ1-2	-	TRBD1	TGTGCCAGCAGCTTAGCACAGGGGAACTATGGCGGCTACACCTTC	CASSLAQGNYGGYTF
TRBV7-2	TRBJ1-1	-	-	TGTGCCAGCAGAGAACAGGGTAGCACTGAAGCTTTCTTT	CASREQGSTEAFF
TRBV11-3	TRBJ2-1	-	-	TGTGCCAGATACCGATTACAGGAGTTCTTC	CARYRLQEFF
TRBV7-2	TRBJ1-2	-	-	TGTGCCAGCAGCCCAACGACAGAAATACATGGCTACACCTTC	CASSPTTEIHGYTF
TRBV19	TRBJ1-3	-	TRBD1	TGTGCCAGCCGACAGGGGGCGAGTGGAAACACCATATATTTT	CASRQGASGNTIYF
TRBV2	TRBJ2-1	-	-	TGTGCCAGCAGTGCACTGACAAATTACAATGAGCAGTTCTTC	CASSALTNYNEQFF
TRBV13	TRBJ2-3	-	-	TGTGCCAGCAGCCCAGCTGGAGGGACTAGCACAGATACGCAGTATTTT	CASSPAGGTSTDTQYF
TRBV29-1	TRBJ2-1	-	TRBD1	TGCAGCGTTGTAGGGGACAGGGATGAGAATGAGCAGTTCTTC	CSVVGDRDENEQFF
TRBV5-1	TRBJ1-5	once	TRBD1	TGCGCCAGCAGCCCCGGACAGGGAGGGGGCAATCAGCCCCAGCATTTT	CASSPGQGGGNQPQHF
TRBV6-5	TRBJ2-1	-	TRBD2	TGTGCCAGCACTCGGACTAGCGGGAGGGCCCCTGAGCAGTTCTTC	CASTRTSGRAPEQFF
TRBV9	TRBJ2-1	few	-	TGTGCCAGCAGCCCTCAGACAGTGAATGAGCAGTTCTTC	CASSPQTVNEQFF
TRBV6-5	TRBJ2-3	-	-	TGTGCCAGCACGATTCTAGTCTTCTTCACAGATACGCAGTATTTT	CASTILVFFTDTQYF
TRBV18	TRBJ1-5	-	-	TGTGCCAGCTCGTCCTCCGTGGGTTCGGGGGCGGGCGGTAGCAATCAGCCCCAGCATTTT	CASSSSVGSGAGGSNQPQHF
TRBV10-1	TRBJ2-4	-	-	TGCGCCAGCAGTGAGATCCAGGGGAGTTCAGTCCTGTACTTC	CASSEIQGSSVLYF
TRBV7-3	TRBJ2-4	-	-	TGTGCCAGCAGCTTAACAGGTAAAGCCAAAAACATTCAGTACTTC	CASSLTGKAKNIQYF